What follows is one T cell receptor beta chain and its context. Source study methods: Reference gene primers were amplified, and this amplification served to estimate nucleated cell counts. Assay used: immunoSEQ multiplex PCR; TCRdb lists only in-frame clones, some missing. V and J calls and clone size are copied from that table; D and trimming were computed from the DNA. The sample yields approximately 300,000 clones, nearly 90% seen once. Patients in Seattle were enrolled during active infection, then followed longitudinally. The record originates from a study of blood T cell repertoires in COVID-19. About the study: Donors in the United States, Italy and Spain gave samples during acute or convalescent COVID-19. Sources were T cells, B-cell-depleted T cells, or PBMCs; the material itself was cDNA or gDNA.

Germline-derived CDR1 and CDR2 are SGHTA and FQGNSA. With 1 base removed from V and 0 bases from J, the gap between germline ends came to 13 bases. The CDR3 loop spans 17 amino acids. This receptor was obtained from a woman under 40 with COVID-19, enrolled during active disease. The sample comprised peripheral blood. The chain has TRBV7-2 and TRBJ2-1; perhaps TRBD2 as D (5 bases). The CDR3 bases are TGTGCCAGCAGCTTAGTAATCGGGGATTCCTCCTACAATGAGCAGTTCTTC. Translating gives CASSLVIGDSSYNEQFF.